This T cell receptor beta chain was retrieved from a study of technical replicates of blood from a few donors. Trimming removed 2 bases from V and 2 bases from J, with 13 bases in between. This CDR3 has 15 amino acids. Germline V gene lookup returns CDR1 SGHVS and CDR2 FQNEAQ. This table comes from immunoSEQ multiplex PCR, and its TCRdb copy is limited to in-frame clones, with some not included. The table shows 50,000 to 80,000 clones, with around 89% occurring only once. The TCR was taken from a human donor in good health. Some clones in this sample may be carry-over from other donors' samples. V is TRBV7-8 and J is TRBJ2-7, with a weak D call TRBD1 (6 bases). The specimen sequenced was PBMCs. CDR3 residues: CASSLRQGLPYEQYF. CDR3 bases: TGTGCCAGCAGCTTAAGGCAGGGGTTACCCTACGAGCAGTACTTC.